This T cell receptor beta chain was recorded in a study of CD8+CD57+ T cells in acquired aplastic anemia. Study summary: There were about 10.8 million reads, on average, for CD4+ cells from healthy donors. Study conclusions and caveats: The study found no significant CD8+ Simpson's diversity difference between patients and controls. Sharing between patients and controls was observed for twenty-nine CD8+ CDR3 sequences.

Trimming left V 0 bases short and J 0 bases short, with 7 bases between. CDR3 length: 14 residues. CDR1 is SGDLS, CDR2 YYNGEE, per germline. Profiling of TCR beta VDJ combinations and CDR3 sequences used genomic DNA as template. TCRdb fed the reads into MiXCR, producing one record per CDR3 protein. This table holds around 190,000 distinct CDR3 sequences, approximately 57% found once. As regards this clonotype: The antigen is undetermined.

The sample taken for sequencing was sorted CD4+, CD8+, or CD8+CD57+ T cells (not recorded which) from PBMCs. This chain connects TRBV9 to TRBJ2-7; no definite D call. This receptor was identified in a human donor in good health. CDR3 nucleotide sequence: TGTGCCAGCAGCGTAGAACACATCTCCTACGAGCAGTACTTC. Amino acids: CASSVEHISYEQYF.